This TCR beta chain was identified during a study of shared clonotypes between healthy human individuals. The wider study: Donors consisted of two women and three men between 18 and 49.

Unsorted PBMC DNA sequencing spanned ten immunoSEQ deep assay plates. TCRdb's table, derived via immunoSEQ multiplex PCR, lists solely in-frame clones and lacks some. Altogether about half a million clones are present, about 72% being singletons, with the ten largest covering approximately 12%. The germline V gene has CDR1 LNHDA and CDR2 SQIVND (reference sequence). V lost 3 bases and J 4 bases, leaving 13 bases between the germline ends. The CDR3 contains 14 residues. Worth noting for this clone: Its antigen is undetermined. In the same sample, other DNA sequences code for this CDR3.

Points from the study as a whole: Measured sharing among donors was expected to vary with sequencing depth.

The TCR originated in a woman aged 35 to 49 in good health. Some clones in this sample may be carry-over from other donors' samples. V usage is TRBV19 and J usage is TRBJ2-7, with a possible D match to TRBD2 (6 bases). The sequencing sample was made of PBMCs. Here the CDR3 reads CASSIPGLAYEQYF. CDR3 DNA: TGTGCCAGTAGTATCCCGGGACTCGCTTACGAGCAGTACTTC. Full variable domain (rest looked up from reference TRBV19 and TRBJ2-7): DGGITQSPKYLFRKEGQNVTLSCEQNLNHDAMYWYRQDPGQGLRLIYYSQIVNDFQKGDIAEGYSVSREKKESFPLTVTSAQKNPTAFYLCASSIPGLAYEQYFGPGTRLTVT.